The 21 T cell receptor beta chains listed next were all sequenced from one sample in a study of T cells in Graves' hyperthyroidism and ophthalmopathy. TCR beta CDR3 sequences were amplified from RNA transcripts. In the first-round RT-PCR of the TCR CDR3, the HTBI primer set was used. TCRdb reanalysed the multiplex PCR reads using MiXCR and keeps one entry per CDR3 protein. The repertoire holds about 700,000 distinct CDR3 sequences, 14% seen once, with around 9.6% in the top ten. Material for sequencing was blood. These receptors all come from a woman aged 18-35 years with Graves' hyperthyroidism.

This clonotype was seen once. V gene TRBV12-5 combines with J gene TRBJ2-2; TRBD1 matches 11 bases. Per the germline V gene, CDR1 is LGHNT and CDR2 is FRNRAP. This CDR3 region has 15 residues. The junction had 10 bases not matched to a gene; V was cut back by 9 bases and J by 7 bases. CDR3 loop: CASRPDRGQVGELFF. CDR3 DNA sequence: TGTGCTAGCCGACCGGACAGGGGGCAGGTCGGGGAGCTGTTTTTT.

This clonotype was detected only once. This chain links TRBV20-1 with TRBJ2-1; 13 bases are a match to TRBD2. The CDR3 extends over 14 amino acids. The germline CDR1 and CDR2 sequences are DFQATT and SNEGSKA (reference sequence). V dropped 6 bases and J dropped 7; count of bases not matched to a gene: 6. Here the CDR3 reads CSAGLAGERNEQFF. CDR3 in DNA: TGCAGTGCCGGACTAGCGGGAGAGAGGAATGAGCAGTTCTTC.

In its sample, this clonotype was seen many times. The chain carries TRBV20-1 and TRBJ2-1, with 7 positions matching TRBD2. V lost 3 bases to trimming and J lost 4 bases; unmatched junction nucleotides: 6. CDR1 and CDR2 from the germline V gene are DFQATT and SNEGSKA (reference sequence). This CDR3 is built from 14 residues. The CDR3 DNA reads TGCAGTGCTAGCCCAGCGGGAAAGTACAATGAGCAGTTCTTC. It encodes CSASPAGKYNEQFF.

In this sample, this clonotype turned up a few times. V gene TRBV29-1 combines with J gene TRBJ2-1; TRBD2 agrees at 10 bases. The CDR3 runs to 16 residues. The trim removed 1 base at V and 7 bases at J, leaving 10 bases unmatched. Germline V gene lookup returns CDR1 SQVTM and CDR2 ANQGSEA. The CDR3 DNA reads TGCAGCGTTGAAGGGGCTAGCGGGAGAACCAATAATGAGCAGTTCTTC. Protein sequence: CSVEGASGRTNNEQFF.

This clonotype was counted many times. V and J are TRBV30 and TRBJ1-1; D unresolved. Deletions cut 2 bases from V and 1 base from J, with 8 bases between. CDR3 length equals 13 residues. Germline lookup yields CDR1 GTSNPN and CDR2 SVGIG (reference sequence). In nucleotides, the CDR3 is TGTGCCTGGAGTAGTTGGGGGAACACTGAAGCTTTCTTT. This gives the protein CAWSSWGNTEAFF.

This sequence joins TRBV19 and TRBJ1-5, with D perhaps matching TRBD1 (5 bases). V lost 0 bases, J lost 5 bases, and 5 bases lay in between. Germline CDR1 reads LNHDA; CDR2 reads SQIVND (reference sequence). The CDR3 consists of 13 residues. The CDR3 DNA reads as TGTGCCAGTAGTATAGAGGGGGATCAGCCCCAGCATTTT. Translated, it gives CASSIEGDQPQHF.

This clonotype has only a few counts. A much larger clone differs from this one at a single base, so this may be a read error. A read error is likely, as this CDR3 ends without the conserved phenylalanine or tryptophan. This chain links TRBV7-7 with TRBJ2-7; D not resolved. This CDR3 spans 15 amino acids. In germline, CDR1 is SSHAT, CDR2 FNYEAQ (reference sequence). Trimming took 0 bases from V and 3 from J, leaving 12 bases between them. CDR3: CASSLADGPGYEQYL. The CDR3, as DNA: TGTGCCAGCAGCTTAGCGGACGGGCCAGGCTACGAGCAGTACCTC.

The chain has TRBV7-9 and TRBJ1-2; 7 nucleotides match TRBD1. The V and J ends lost 3 bases and 4 bases, in that order; junction bases with no gene match: 11. This CDR3 spans 16 amino acids. The germline V gene encodes CDR1 SEHNR and CDR2 FQNEAQ (reference sequence). CDR3 in DNA: TGTGCCAGCAGCTTTACCGGGACAGCATTTAGCTATGGCTACACCTTC. Amino acids: CASSFTGTAFSYGYTF.

The CDR3 spells CASSQELWDEQFF. The CDR3 nucleotides are TGCGCCAGCAGCCAAGAGCTATGGGATGAGCAGTTCTTC. This chain links TRBV4-3 with TRBJ2-1; no definite D call. The CDR3 totals 13 residues. Trimming took 0 bases from V and 8 from J, leaving 8 bases between them. Germline V CDR1 and CDR2: LGHNA, YSLEER.

The rearrangement uses TRBV30 and TRBJ1-1; D unresolved. Trimming cost V 2 bases and J 8 bases, with 9 bases left between them. The CDR3 is 11 residues long. CDR1 and CDR2 from the germline V gene are GTSNPN and SVGIG (reference sequence). The CDR3 nucleotides read TGTGCCTGGAGTCGGAAACAAGAAGCTTTCTTT. Protein product: CAWSRKQEAFF.

J is TRBJ2-5 and V is TRBV19; D is uncertain. In germline, CDR1 is LNHDA, CDR2 SQIVND (reference sequence). V gave up 4 bases and J gave up 0 bases, with 12 bases separating them. The CDR3 is 15 residues long. The CDR3 reads CASSTGGRYQETQYF. The CDR3 DNA reads as TGTGCCAGTAGTACCGGCGGTAGATACCAAGAGACCCAGTACTTC.

DNA for the CDR3: TGTGCCAGCGATTTTACAGGGAGGAGGACAGATACGCAGTATTTT. Amino acids: CASDFTGRRTDTQYF. The rearrangement joins TRBV6-2 or TRBV6-3 to TRBJ2-3; D may match TRBD1 or TRBD2 (6 bases each). Per germline, CDR1 MNHEY and CDR2 SVGEGT. The CDR3 loop spans 15 amino acids. V lost 8 bases to trimming and J lost 3 bases, with 18 bases between them.

This clonotype showed up just a few times. The chain joins TRBV11-2 to TRBJ2-7; D might be TRBD2 (5 bases). The germline gives CDR1 SGHAT, CDR2 FQNNGV. Between the trimmed V and J ends, which lost 4 bases and 1 base, there was a span of 11 bases. The length of the CDR3 is 14 residues. The CDR3 DNA reads as TGTGCCAGCAGCTCCACAAAGCGGTCCTACGAGCAGTACTTC. Protein: CASSSTKRSYEQYF.

This clonotype appeared many times. J is TRBJ2-2 and V is TRBV20-1; D is possibly TRBD1 or TRBD2 (5 bases each). The CDR3 covers 15 residues. The germline V and J ends were trimmed by 3 bases and 5 bases, with 16 bases remaining between them. From germline, CDR1 is DFQATT and CDR2 SNEGSKA (reference sequence). The CDR3: CSARDPGTVTGELFF. The CDR3 DNA follows: TGCAGTGCTAGGGACCCCGGGACGGTGACCGGGGAGCTGTTTTTT.

In its sample, this clonotype was seen many times. The V and J genes are TRBV30 and TRBJ2-2; no definite D call. CDR3 length: 15 amino acids. CDR1 and CDR2 (germline): GTSNPN, SVGIG (reference sequence). The V end lost 0 bases, the J end lost 2 bases, and 10 bases lay between the germline ends. CDR3: CAWSVEDGNTGELFF. The DNA of the CDR3 is TGTGCCTGGAGTGTAGAGGACGGCAACACCGGGGAGCTGTTTTTT. Supplemented by reference TRBV30 and TRBJ2-2, the full variable domain reads SQTIHQWPATLVQPVGSPLSLECTVEGTSNPNLYWYRQAAGRGLQLLFYSVGIGQISSEVPQNLSASRPQDRQFILSSKKLLLSDSGFYLCAWSVEDGNTGELFFGEGSRLTVL.

This clonotype turned up a few times. The chain uses TRBV30 and TRBJ2-7; 8 nucleotides align to TRBD1. V was clipped by 4 bases and J by 0 bases; unmatched bases: 5. In germline, CDR1 is GTSNPN, CDR2 SVGIG (reference sequence). The CDR3 spans 14 residues. CDR3 in amino acids: CAWTTGASSYEQYF. The CDR3 DNA reads as TGTGCCTGGACGACAGGGGCCTCCTCCTACGAGCAGTACTTC.

In its sample, this clonotype was seen once. The chain is built from TRBV27 and TRBJ1-4; the match to TRBD1 covers 9 bases. Losses at the gene ends were 3 bases for V and 7 bases for J; bases not matched to a gene: 12. CDR1 and CDR2 (germline): MNHEY, SMNVEV (reference sequence). The CDR3 has 17 amino acids. The CDR3 loop is CASSFGRRRDRVEKLFF. CDR3 in DNA: TGTGCCAGCAGTTTCGGCCGCCGGCGGGACAGGGTTGAAAAACTGTTTTTT. The complete variable domain, with remaining parts taken from reference TRBV27 and TRBJ1-4, reads EAQVTQNPRYLITVTGKKLTVTCSQNMNHEYMSWYRQDPGLGLRQIYYSMNVEVTDKGDVPEGYKVSRKEKRNFPLILESPSPNQTSLYFCASSFGRRRDRVEKLFFGSGTQLSVL.

This clonotype showed up just a few times. The germline gene is not matched at one end of the junction; a read error may be the cause. DNA of the CDR3: TGTGCCAGCAGCTTAGGAGGGGCCTACTCCTACGAGCAGTACTTC. It is translated as CASSLGGAYSYEQYF. This chain connects TRBV15 to TRBJ2-7, with a tentative D call TRBD2 (6 bases). CDR1 and CDR2 from the germline V gene are LNHNV and YYDKDF (reference sequence). This CDR3 comprises 15 residues. Full variable domain (missing parts from reference TRBV15 and TRBJ2-7): DAMVIQNPRYQVTQFGKPVTLSCSQTLNHNVMYWYQQKSSQAPKLLFHYYDKDFNNEADTPDNFQSRRPNTSFCFLDIRSPGLGDTAMYLCASSLGGAYSYEQYFGPGTRLTVT.

The genes are TRBV10-3 and TRBJ2-1; 9 positions agree with TRBD2. CDR1 is ENHRY, CDR2 SYGVKD, per germline. The CDR3 length is 17 residues. V lost 2 bases and J lost 5; bases outside the gene matches: 10. This CDR3 reads CAISEPTGLANNNEQFF. CDR3 coding DNA: TGTGCCATCAGTGAGCCGACCGGACTAGCGAATAACAATGAGCAGTTCTTC.

J is TRBJ2-5 and V is TRBV7-4; no clear D. Looked up from germline, CDR1 is SGHVT and CDR2 is SQSDAQ. The CDR3 runs 15 residues. V lost 2 bases and J lost 0, with 10 bases in between. CDR3 amino acids: CASSLLSVNQETQYF. The CDR3 DNA reads TGTGCCAGCAGCTTACTATCAGTGAACCAAGAGACCCAGTACTTC.

The chain links TRBV3-1 to TRBJ2-7; 7 positions agree with TRBD1. CDR1 is LGHDT and CDR2 is YNNKEL in the germline V gene (reference sequence). Unmatched junction bases numbered 2, after V lost 1 base and J lost 5 bases. CDR3 length: 13 amino acids. The CDR3 region has the DNA TGTGCCAGCAGCCAAGGACAGGGCAACGAGCAGTACTTC. It yields the protein CASSQGQGNEQYF.